This T cell receptor (beta chain) was documented in a study of blood T cells in healthy people across ages. Study-level points and caveats: Age brought a roughly linear fall in TCR beta diversity measured per million T cells. Greater diversity and more naive CD4+ cells were seen in long-lived donors than in aged donors.

Primers used in a second PCR of roughly 6 to 11 cycles were a sample-barcoded 5' primer and a J-beta primer mix. Using its own MiXCR run on the 5' RACE reads, TCRdb lists one record per CDR3 protein. Seen here are about 1.8 million distinct CDR3 sequences, around 48% observed once, and the top ten hold over 2%. The V end lost 9 bases, the J end lost 0 bases, and 15 bases lay between the germline ends. The CDR3 loop spans 15 amino acids. Germline V lookup: CDR1 MNHEY, CDR2 SMNVEV (reference sequence). A note on this clonotype: Its specificity is not known.

The receptor's source is a woman aged 40 to 50 in good health. Sample: blood. The chain combines TRBV27 with TRBJ2-1; TRBD1 or TRBD2 may be the D gene (6 bases each). The CDR3 bases are TGTGCCAGTCTCCCCGGGGGCAGCTCCTACAATGAGCAGTTCTTC. This gives the protein CASLPGGSSYNEQFF.